This T cell receptor beta chain was identified during a study of T cells in Graves' hyperthyroidism and ophthalmopathy. Template material for amplifying TCR beta CDR3 regions consisted of RNA transcripts. First-round RT-PCR of the TCR CDR3 relied on the HTBI primer set. Via MiXCR, TCRdb re-called the multiplex PCR reads, giving one row per CDR3 protein. The table shows 450,000 to 700,000 distinct CDR3 sequences, with more than 45% occurring only once. V gave up 2 bases and J gave up 0 bases; unmatched junction bases: 7. The CDR3 runs 16 residues. Germline V gives CDR1 SGHRS, CDR2 YFSETQ. The clonotype comes from an adult woman with Graves' disease, either hyperthyroidism or ophthalmopathy (not recorded which). The J gene is TRBJ1-1, the V gene TRBV5-1; 7 bases agree with TRBD1. Input material: peripheral blood or thyroid tissue (not recorded which). CDR3 bases: TGCGCCAGCAGCTTTCGACAGGGCGAAATGAACACTGAAGCTTTCTTT. Amino acids: CASSFRQGEMNTEAFF.